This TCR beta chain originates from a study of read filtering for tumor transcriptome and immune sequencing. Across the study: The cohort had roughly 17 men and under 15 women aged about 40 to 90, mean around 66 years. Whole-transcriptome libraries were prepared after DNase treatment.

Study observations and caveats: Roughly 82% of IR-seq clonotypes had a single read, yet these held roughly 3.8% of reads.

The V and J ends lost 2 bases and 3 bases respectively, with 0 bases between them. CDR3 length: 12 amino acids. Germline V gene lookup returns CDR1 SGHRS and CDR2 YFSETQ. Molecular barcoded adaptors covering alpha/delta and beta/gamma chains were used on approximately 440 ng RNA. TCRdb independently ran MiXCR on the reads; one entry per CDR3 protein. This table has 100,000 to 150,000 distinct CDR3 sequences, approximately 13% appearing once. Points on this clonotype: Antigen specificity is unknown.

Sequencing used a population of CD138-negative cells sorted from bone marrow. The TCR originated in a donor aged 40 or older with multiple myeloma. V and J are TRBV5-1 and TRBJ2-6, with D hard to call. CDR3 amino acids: CASSFGANVLTF. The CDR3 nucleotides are TGCGCCAGCAGCTTTGGGGCCAACGTCCTGACTTTC.